This T cell receptor (beta chain) was profiled in a study of cytomegalovirus exposure and HLA in healthy donors. Study-level findings and limits: A few chains linked to CMV were shown in vitro to be specific for CMV antigens. The tendency of first-cohort TCR clusters to co-occur in the roughly 130 validation repertoires emerged from a later analysis. Reports credit the classifier with highly specific, highly sensitive diagnosis of cytomegalovirus status. Most TCR sequences were rare, but some public TCRs occurred in many donors.

A note on this clone: Its antigen is currently unknown.

Libraries were prepared by immunoSEQ multiplex PCR; TCRdb keeps only in-frame clonotypes and omits some of them. The repertoire has 110,000 to 150,000 clones, about 94% of them found once; the top ten carry approximately 1.8%. Trimming pared 2 bases from V and 2 bases from J, leaving 3 bases between. This CDR3 comprises 11 residues. Looked up from germline, CDR1 is GTSNPN and CDR2 is SVGIG (reference sequence). This TCR was recovered from a man in his late teens or twenties in good health and CMV-seropositive. Sample: PBMCs. J is TRBJ2-5 and V is TRBV30; D not certain. This CDR3 reads CAWSSQETQYF. In DNA, the CDR3 is TGTGCCTGGAGTTCACAAGAGACCCAGTACTTC.